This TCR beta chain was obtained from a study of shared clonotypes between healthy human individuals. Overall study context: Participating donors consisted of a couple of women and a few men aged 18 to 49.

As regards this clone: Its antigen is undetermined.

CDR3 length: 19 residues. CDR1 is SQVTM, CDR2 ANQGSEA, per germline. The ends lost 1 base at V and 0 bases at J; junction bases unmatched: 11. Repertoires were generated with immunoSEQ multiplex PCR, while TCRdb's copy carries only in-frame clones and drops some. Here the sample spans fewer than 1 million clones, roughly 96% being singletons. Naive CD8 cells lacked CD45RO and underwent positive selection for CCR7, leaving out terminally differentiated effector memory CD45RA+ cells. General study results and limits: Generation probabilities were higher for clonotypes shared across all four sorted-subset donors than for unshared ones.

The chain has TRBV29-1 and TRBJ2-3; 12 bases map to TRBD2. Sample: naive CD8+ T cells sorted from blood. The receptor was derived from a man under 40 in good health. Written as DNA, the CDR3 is TGCAGCGTTGAAGGATTATGGACTAGCGGGACGTCTAGCACAGATACGCAGTATTTT. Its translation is CSVEGLWTSGTSSTDTQYF.